What follows is one TCR beta chain and its context. The data originate from a study of blood T cell repertoires in COVID-19. At the level of the study: Donors in the United States, Italy and Spain gave samples during acute or convalescent COVID-19. T cells, B-cell-depleted T cells, or PBMCs supplied cDNA or gDNA.

Methods used by the authors: Reference gene primer amplification gave estimated nucleated cell counts. The assay was immunoSEQ multiplex PCR, and TCRdb's table has in-frame clones only and misses some. D and trimming come from the DNA, and the V and J calls and clone size come from that table. The sample has about 170,000 clones; around 89% are singletons. The length of the CDR3 is 15 residues. V lost 0 bases and J 2 bases, leaving 11 bases between the germline ends. The germline gives CDR1 MNHNY, CDR2 SVGAGI (reference sequence). This TCR came from a man aged 50 or older who had recovered from COVID-19. The gene calls are TRBV6-6 and TRBJ2-7; a possible D gene is TRBD1 (5 bases). Sequenced material: peripheral blood. The CDR3, as DNA: TGTGCCAGCAGTTACTCTGAAGGGGCCACCTACGAGCAGTACTTC. This encodes CASSYSEGATYEQYF.